This T cell receptor (beta chain) was sequenced in a study of CD8 T cells in Susac syndrome. RNA amounts of about 0.5 to 1 ug underwent reverse transcription with random hexamers. TCRdb re-derived calls from the immunoSEQ multiplex PCR reads in MiXCR, one entry per CDR3 protein. The sample holds roughly 220,000 distinct CDR3 sequences, over 90% seen once. In germline, CDR1 is DFQATT, CDR2 SNEGSKA (reference sequence). V dropped 2 bases and J dropped 13 bases, with 21 bases sitting between them. The CDR3 contains 15 residues. The sequence derives from a human donor with Susac syndrome. This chain links TRBV20-1 with TRBJ1-6; D gene ambiguous. Sequences were obtained from CD4+ T cells from PBMCs. DNA for the CDR3: TGCAGTGCTAGATTCGGGCCCCTGACGGTCTCCCCCCTCCACTTT. The encoded protein is CSARFGPLTVSPLHF.